The following is a T cell receptor beta chain sequence with its context. Its antigen is not identified. The sample comes from a study of cytomegalovirus exposure and HLA in healthy donors. Vbeta (60) and Jbeta (13) primers were used in the PCR. Assay used: immunoSEQ multiplex PCR; TCRdb lists only in-frame clones, some missing. The table includes roughly 130,000 clones, 76% detected once. The CDR3 length is 13 residues. Losses at the gene ends were 3 bases for V and 14 bases for J; bases not matched to a gene: 12. Germline CDR1 and CDR2: LNHDA and SQIVND (reference sequence). Notes on the study in general: Donor immune exposure was known only as CMV serostatus.

The source of this sequence is a man aged 40-49 years in good health and CMV-seronegative. This chain uses TRBV19 with TRBJ2-5; 7 positions match TRBD2. Input material: PBMCs. The CDR3 DNA follows: TGTGCCAGTAGTATGCGGGGAGGGAGGGCCCTTTACTTC. Translation: CASSMRGGRALYF.